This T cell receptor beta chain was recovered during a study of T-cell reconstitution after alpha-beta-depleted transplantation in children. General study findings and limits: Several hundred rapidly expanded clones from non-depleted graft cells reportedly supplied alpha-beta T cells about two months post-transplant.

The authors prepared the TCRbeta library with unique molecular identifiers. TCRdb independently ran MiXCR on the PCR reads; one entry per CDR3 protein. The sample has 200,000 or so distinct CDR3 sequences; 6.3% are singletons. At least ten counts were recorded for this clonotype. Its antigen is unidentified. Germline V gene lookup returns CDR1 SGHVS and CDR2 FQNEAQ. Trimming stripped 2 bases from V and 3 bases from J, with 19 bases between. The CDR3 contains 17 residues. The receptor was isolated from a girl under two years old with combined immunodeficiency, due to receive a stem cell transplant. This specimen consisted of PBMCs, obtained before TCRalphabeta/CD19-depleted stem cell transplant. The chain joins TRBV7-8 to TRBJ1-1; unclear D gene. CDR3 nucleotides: TGTGCCAGCAGCTTATTAGAGGGATTACAATCAGACACTGAAGCTTTCTTT. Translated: CASSLLEGLQSDTEAFF.